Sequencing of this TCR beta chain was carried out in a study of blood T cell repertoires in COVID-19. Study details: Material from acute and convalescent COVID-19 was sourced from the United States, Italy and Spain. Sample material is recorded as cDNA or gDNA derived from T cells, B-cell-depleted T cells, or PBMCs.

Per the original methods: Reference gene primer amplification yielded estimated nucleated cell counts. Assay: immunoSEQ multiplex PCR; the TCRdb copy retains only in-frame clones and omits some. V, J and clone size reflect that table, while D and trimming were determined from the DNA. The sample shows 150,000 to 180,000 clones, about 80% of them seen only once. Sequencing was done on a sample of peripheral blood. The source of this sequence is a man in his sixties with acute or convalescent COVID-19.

As DNA, the CDR3 is TGCAGTGCTAGTTCGGACTGGACGAACACCGGGGAGCTGTTTTTT. Its protein is CSASSDWTNTGELFF. The V gene is TRBV20-1, the J gene TRBJ2-2; D possibly corresponds to TRBD2 (5 bases). Germline lookup yields CDR1 DFQATT and CDR2 SNEGSKA (reference sequence). CDR3 length equals 15 residues. V was clipped by 3 bases and J by 0 bases, with 11 bases between them.